This entry is about one T cell receptor (beta chain). The sample comes from a study of shared clonotypes between healthy human individuals. Per the study methods: ImmunoSEQ output held junction-only sequences without quality scores, so filtering differed. Using immunoSEQ multiplex PCR, the repertoire was profiled, and TCRdb retains in-frame clones only, with some absent. V and J calls and clone size are copied from that table; D and trimming were computed from the DNA. The sample has approximately 500,000 clones, roughly 78% seen once. J lost 2 bases, V lost 5 bases, and 7 bases had no gene match. The germline V gene has CDR1 SGHVS and CDR2 FNYEAQ. The CDR3 totals 16 residues.

The clonotype comes from a woman aged 40 to 50 in good health. Some clones in this sample may be carry-over from other donors' samples. Sequenced sample: PBMCs. The rearrangement joins TRBV7-6 to TRBJ2-7; 12 bases fit TRBD1. CDR3 loop: CASSHGGTGGTYEQYF. The CDR3 DNA reads TGTGCCAGCAGCCACGGGGGGACAGGGGGCACCTACGAGCAGTACTTC.